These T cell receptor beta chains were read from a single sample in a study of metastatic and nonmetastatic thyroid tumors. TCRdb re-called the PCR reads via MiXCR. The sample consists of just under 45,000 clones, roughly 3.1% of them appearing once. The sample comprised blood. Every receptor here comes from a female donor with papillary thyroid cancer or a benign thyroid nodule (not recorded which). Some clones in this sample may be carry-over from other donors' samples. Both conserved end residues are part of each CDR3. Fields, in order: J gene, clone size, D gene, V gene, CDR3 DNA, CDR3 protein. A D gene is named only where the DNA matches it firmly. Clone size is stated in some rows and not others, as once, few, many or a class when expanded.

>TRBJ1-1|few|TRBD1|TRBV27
TGTGCCAGCAGCGGACAGGGAGTAAAAGCTTTCTTT
CASSGQGVKAFF
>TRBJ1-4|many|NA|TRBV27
TGTGCCAGCAGTCCCAATCGGGCAACTAATGAAAAACTGTTTTTT
CASSPNRATNEKLFF
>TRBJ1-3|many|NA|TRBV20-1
TGCAGTGCTAGGGCACAGTCTGGAAACACCATATATTTT
CSARAQSGNTIYF
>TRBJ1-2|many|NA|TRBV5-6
TGTGCCAGCAGCTTGGTCGGGGGTAACTATGGCTACACCTTC
CASSLVGGNYGYTF
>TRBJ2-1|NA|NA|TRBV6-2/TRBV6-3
TGTGCCAGCAGTCTCCAAACGGGTTACAATGAGCAGTTCTTC
CASSLQTGYNEQFF
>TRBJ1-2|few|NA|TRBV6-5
TGTGCCAGCAGTTACGCAGGGCTTAACTATGGCTACACCTTC
CASSYAGLNYGYTF
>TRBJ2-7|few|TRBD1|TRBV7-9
TGTGTCAGCATCTTAATCCCGGGACAGGGCTCCTACGAGCAGTACTTC
CVSILIPGQGSYEQYF
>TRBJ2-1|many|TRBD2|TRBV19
TGTGCCAGTAGTATCCTAGGACTAGCGGGATACAATGAGCAGTTCTTC
CASSILGLAGYNEQFF
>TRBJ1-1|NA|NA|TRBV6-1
TGTGCCAGCAGTGAGGGGACCGAGAACACTGAAGCTTTCTTT
CASSEGTENTEAFF
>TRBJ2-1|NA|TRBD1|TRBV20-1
TGCAGTGCCCTGCGGACAGGTTACAATGAGCAGTTCTTC
CSALRTGYNEQFF
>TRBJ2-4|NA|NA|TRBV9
TGTGCCAGCAGCGTAGCAGGGCTCGGGATTCAGTACTTC
CASSVAGLGIQYF
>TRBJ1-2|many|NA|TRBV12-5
TGTGCTAGTGGTTTGGTACTTCGGGGGGCGGACTATGGCTACACCTTC
CASGLVLRGADYGYTF
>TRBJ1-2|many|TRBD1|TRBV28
TGTGCCAGCAGTTTGACAGGGTCTAACTATGGCTACACCTTC
CASSLTGSNYGYTF
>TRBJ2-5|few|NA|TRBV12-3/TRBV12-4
TGTGCCAGCAGTTTATCAGGGGTGGAGACCCAGTACTTC
CASSLSGVETQYF
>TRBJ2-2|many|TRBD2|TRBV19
TGTGCCAGTATTGGGACTAGCGGGACCTTTAACACCGGGGAGCTGTTTTTT
CASIGTSGTFNTGELFF
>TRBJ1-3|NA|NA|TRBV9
TGTGCCAGCAGCGTAGGAGGGACTGGAAACACCATATATTTT
CASSVGGTGNTIYF
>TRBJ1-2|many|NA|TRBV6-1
TGTGCCAGCAGTGAAGCGCCCATTGCCTATGGCTACACCTTC
CASSEAPIAYGYTF
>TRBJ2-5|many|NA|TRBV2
TGTGCCAGCATATCGGCGGGGGAGACCCAGTACTTC
CASISAGETQYF
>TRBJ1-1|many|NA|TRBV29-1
TGCAGCGCCGGGGAGGGGAACACTGAAGCTTTCTTT
CSAGEGNTEAFF
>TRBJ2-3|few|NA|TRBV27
TGTGCCAGCAGTTTAACAGGCACAGATACGCAGTATTTT
CASSLTGTDTQYF
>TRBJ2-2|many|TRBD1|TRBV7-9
TGTGCCAGCGCAGTTCGGACCGGGACAGTGAACACCGGGGAGCTGTTTTTT
CASAVRTGTVNTGELFF
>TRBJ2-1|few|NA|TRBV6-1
TGTGCCAGCAGTGAAATCGTTGATGAGCAGTTCTTC
CASSEIVDEQFF